A single sample is the source of the 9 T cell receptor beta chains below, sequenced in a study of blood T cell repertoires in COVID-19. Sequencing used immunoSEQ multiplex PCR; TCRdb keeps in-frame clones, though not all of them. The sample holds hundreds of thousands of clones, roughly 90% seen once. The specimen was peripheral blood. The receptors here all came from a man aged 35 to 55 with acute or convalescent COVID-19.

The rearrangement uses TRBV27 and TRBJ1-1; D gene uncertain. The CDR3 contains 13 residues. Trimming pared 5 bases from V and 0 bases from J, leaving 7 bases between. Germline assignment: CDR1 MNHEY and CDR2 SMNVEV (reference sequence). CDR3 nucleotide sequence: TGTGCCAGCAGTCTCCACATGAACACTGAAGCTTTCTTT. Its protein is CASSLHMNTEAFF.

On this clone itself: Additional DNA sequences in this sample encode the identical CDR3. The rearrangement links TRBV28 to TRBJ1-2; unclear D gene. Germline CDR1 MDHEN, CDR2 SYDVKM. The CDR3 spans 11 residues. The V and J ends lost 7 bases and 5 bases respectively, with 8 bases between them. The CDR3 here is CASTRGYGYTF. In DNA form, the CDR3 reads TGTGCCAGCACCCGGGGATATGGCTACACCTTC.

V and J are TRBV5-1 and TRBJ1-2; 9 positions agree with TRBD1. The CDR3 covers 15 residues. Trimming removed 4 bases from V and 6 bases from J; junction bases left unmatched: 10. CDR1 is SGHRS, CDR2 YFSETQ, per germline. The CDR3 loop reads CASSADRGSFDGYTF. The CDR3 nucleotides are TGCGCCAGCAGCGCGGACAGGGGTTCTTTCGATGGCTACACCTTC.

This chain joins TRBV6-5 and TRBJ1-2, with 7 bases lining up with TRBD1. This CDR3 region has 16 residues. Germline CDR1 reads MNHEY; CDR2 reads SVGAGI. V dropped 0 bases and J dropped 4; count of bases not matched to a gene: 8. This CDR3 is CASSYSGRGLGYGYTF. The CDR3 bases are TGTGCCAGCAGTTACTCAGGCAGGGGGTTGGGCTATGGCTACACCTTC.

This sequence joins TRBV5-6 and TRBJ2-3; no clear D. The CDR3 consists of 13 residues. Germline CDR1 and CDR2: SGHDT and YYEEEE. V was trimmed by 1 base and J by 3 bases, leaving 6 bases between them. CDR3 nucleotides: TGTGCCAGCAGCTTGAGCTTTACAGATACGCAGTATTTT. This translates into CASSLSFTDTQYF.

The J gene is TRBJ1-1, the V gene TRBV30; 7 positions match TRBD1. Germline V gene data show CDR1 as GTSNPN and CDR2 as SVGIG (reference sequence). Trimming took 2 bases from V and 7 from J; bases not matched to a gene: 7. The CDR3 runs to 13 residues. CDR3 DNA: TGTGCCTGGAGTACCCGGACAGGCGGTGAAGCTTTCTTT. Translating it yields CAWSTRTGGEAFF.

The chain uses TRBV5-4 and TRBJ1-1; D unresolved. The CDR3 spans 12 residues. The V gene lost 6 bases and the J gene lost 4 bases, with 10 bases spanning the gap. CDR1 and CDR2 (germline): SGHNT, YYREEE (reference sequence). The CDR3 DNA is TGTGCCAGCACCGGGAGTGCCACTGAAGCTTTCTTT. It specifies CASTGSATEAFF.

The chain has TRBV3-1 (or the pseudogene TRBV3-2) and TRBJ2-7; 9 bases are a match to TRBD2. The V and J ends lost 1 base and 1 base, in that order; junction bases with no gene match: 2. The CDR3 contains 15 residues. Looked up from germline, CDR1 is LGHDT and CDR2 is YNNKEL (reference sequence). The CDR3 bases are TGTGCCAGCAGCCAAGGGCTAGCGGGATCCTACGAGCAGTACTTC. Amino acid sequence: CASSQGLAGSYEQYF.

The chain recombines TRBV2 with TRBJ2-3, with D maybe TRBD2 (6 bases). V was cut by 8 bases and J by 0 bases, with 15 bases left in between. The CDR3 has 15 residues. CDR1 and CDR2 (germline): SNHLY, FYNNEI. The DNA of the CDR3 is TGTGCCAGCCGCAGATCAAGCGGGAGCACAGATACGCAGTATTTT. Amino acid sequence: CASRRSSGSTDTQYF.